The entry that follows covers one TCR beta chain sequence. Each CDR3 protein gets one entry after TCRdb re-called the reads with MiXCR. The top ten hold around 13% of the sample, which has around 300,000 distinct CDR3 sequences, about 26% seen once. This sample was taken from a study of T cell repertoires in cytomegalovirus infection. Germline values: CDR1 MNHEY, CDR2 SVGEGT. This CDR3 is built from 12 residues. V was shortened by 6 bases and J by 4 bases, with 7 bases between the two germline ends. The V gene is TRBV6-2 or TRBV6-3, the J gene TRBJ1-5; no clear D gene. The sequencing sample was made of PBMCs. The clonotype originates from a human donor in good health (CMV status not recorded). Some clones in this sample may be carry-over from other donors' samples. The CDR3 DNA reads as TGTGCCAGCAGCTGGTCAAATCAGCCCCAGCATTTT. It encodes CASSWSNQPQHF.